One sample yielded the 24 T cell receptor beta chains listed below, sequenced in a study of blood T cells in healthy people across ages. With a J-beta primer mix and a sample-barcoded 5' primer, a second PCR ran roughly 6 to 12 cycles. TCRdb reprocessed the 5' RACE reads with MiXCR, giving one entry per CDR3 protein. The table records about 970,000 distinct CDR3 sequences, just over 50% of them present only once. Material for sequencing was blood. Every receptor here comes from a woman aged 60-75 years in good health.

The V and J genes are TRBV6-2 or TRBV6-3 and TRBJ2-1; 8 nucleotides align to TRBD2. The length of the CDR3 is 15 residues. Germline V lookup: CDR1 MNHEY, CDR2 SVGEGT. After removal of 6 bases from V and 8 bases from J, the junction contained 12 bases not matched to a gene. CDR3 bases: TGTGCCAGCAGCCAAGGAGCGGGAGCAATGTATGAGCAGTTCTTC. It codes for CASSQGAGAMYEQFF.

This clonotype was detected only a few times. The chain uses TRBV28 and TRBJ2-5; D not resolved. Trimming cost V 6 bases and J 5 bases, with 10 bases left between them. CDR1 and CDR2 (germline): MDHEN, SYDVKM. The CDR3 runs 12 residues. The DNA of the CDR3 is TGTGCCAGCAGGACCACCGGGGAGACCCAGTACTTC. Translating it yields CASRTTGETQYF.

This clonotype has just one count. The junction shows a germline mismatch at one end, possibly a read error. The rearrangement joins TRBV29-1 to TRBJ1-1; D is undetermined. The CDR3 runs 11 residues. CDR1 is SQVTM, CDR2 ANQGSEA, per germline. In nucleotides, the CDR3 is TGCAGCGTTCAGTCTGTAACTGAGGCTTTCTTT. It is translated as CSVQSVTEAFF.

Comments on this clonotype: The junction shows a germline mismatch at one end, possibly a read error. The chain carries TRBV9 and TRBJ2-7; D is undetermined. CDR3 length: 13 residues. Germline CDR1 and CDR2: SGDLS and YYNGEE. CDR3 in DNA: TGTACCAGCAGCGTTGGAGTTTACGACGAGCAGTACTTC. This gives the protein CTSSVGVYDEQYF.

This chain links TRBV4-2 with TRBJ2-3; no clear D. Between the trimmed V and J ends, which lost 1 base and 6 bases, there was a span of 11 bases. Germline CDR1 reads LGHNA; CDR2 reads YNFKEQ. The CDR3 covers 14 residues. The CDR3 DNA reads TGTGCCAGCAGCCAAGTTTCCACGGAGGATACGCAGTATTTT. Amino acids: CASSQVSTEDTQYF.

The V call is TRBV4-1, the J call TRBJ2-1; perhaps D is TRBD1 or TRBD2 (5 bases each). V was cut by 0 bases and J by 2 bases, with 8 bases left in between. Germline V gene lookup returns CDR1 MGHRA and CDR2 YSYEKL. The CDR3 spans 15 residues. The CDR3 protein is CASSQDRGPYNEQFF. CDR3 DNA: TGCGCCAGCAGCCAAGATCGGGGACCCTACAATGAGCAGTTCTTC.

This clonotype has just a few counts. V is TRBV10-3 and J is TRBJ1-5; D remains ambiguous. The CDR3 length is 14 residues. Germline-derived CDR1 and CDR2 are ENHRY and SYGVKD. The V gene lost 8 bases and the J gene lost 3 bases, with 14 bases spanning the gap. In DNA, the CDR3 is TGTGCCATCTCCGAGTATAGGGACAATCAGCCCCAGCATTTT. Translation: CAISEYRDNQPQHF.

The V gene is TRBV15, the J gene TRBJ2-3, with 8 bases aligning to TRBD1. CDR1 is LNHNV, CDR2 YYDKDF, per germline (reference sequence). J lost 0 bases, V lost 0 bases, and 5 bases had no gene match. This CDR3 contains 17 residues. The CDR3 nucleotides are TGTGCCACCAGCAGAGACCGGACAGGGACTAGCACAGATACGCAGTATTTT. It yields the protein CATSRDRTGTSTDTQYF. Variable domain in full (rest from reference TRBV15 and TRBJ2-3): DAMVIQNPRYQVTQFGKPVTLSCSQTLNHNVMYWYQQKSSQAPKLLFHYYDKDFNNEADTPDNFQSRRPNTSFCFLDIRSPGLGDTAMYLCATSRDRTGTSTDTQYFGPGTRLTVL.

This clonotype showed up just a few times. This chain links TRBV28 with TRBJ2-7, with 8 bases identical to TRBD2. The trim removed 5 bases at V and 6 bases at J, leaving 12 bases unmatched. The CDR3 runs 15 residues. CDR1 is MDHEN and CDR2 is SYDVKM in the germline V gene. CDR3 loop: CASSQPGGLVGEQYF. In DNA, the CDR3 is TGTGCCAGCAGTCAACCTGGGGGACTAGTGGGCGAGCAGTACTTC.

V usage is TRBV3-1 and J usage is TRBJ2-1, with 8 bases lining up with TRBD1. The CDR3 totals 15 residues. Germline CDR1 LGHDT, CDR2 YNNKEL (reference sequence). Trimming took 4 bases from V and 5 from J; bases not matched to a gene: 7. CDR3 amino acids: CASSLGTGTHNEQFF. As DNA, the CDR3 is TGTGCCAGCAGCCTCGGGACAGGCACTCACAATGAGCAGTTCTTC.

The rearrangement uses TRBV20-1 and TRBJ2-5; D is undetermined. With 4 bases removed from V and 1 base from J, the gap between germline ends came to 13 bases. In germline, CDR1 is DFQATT, CDR2 SNEGSKA (reference sequence). The CDR3 totals 14 residues. The CDR3 DNA sequence: TGCAGTGCTACCCTTGGGCAGCGCCAAGAGACCCAGTACTTC. It encodes CSATLGQRQETQYF.

The chain links TRBV27 to TRBJ1-6, with 7 nucleotides matching TRBD1. With 3 bases clipped from V and 7 bases from J, the junction kept 12 bases outside the gene matches. Germline lookup yields CDR1 MNHEY and CDR2 SMNVEV (reference sequence). This CDR3 is built from 17 residues. Written as DNA, the CDR3 is TGTGCCAGCAGTTTTCGATACTCAGGGACAGACAATTCACCCCTCCACTTT. Protein product: CASSFRYSGTDNSPLHF.

In nucleotides, the CDR3 is TGTGCCAGCAGCTCGGGACTAGGAACCTACAATGAGCAGTTCTTC. Its translation: CASSSGLGTYNEQFF. V usage is TRBV7-7 and J usage is TRBJ2-1; 8 nucleotides line up with TRBD2. Germline V gene sequence: CDR1 SSHAT, CDR2 FNYEAQ (reference sequence). The J segment lost 2 bases and the V segment lost 4 bases, leaving 4 bases of the junction unmatched. CDR3 length equals 15 residues.

This clonotype occurred many times. The chain uses TRBV7-9 and TRBJ2-7; D is unresolved. CDR3 length equals 11 residues. V was shortened by 4 bases and J by 4 bases, with 5 bases between the two germline ends. Germline V gene sequence: CDR1 SEHNR, CDR2 FQNEAQ (reference sequence). The CDR3 DNA reads as TGTGCCAGCAGCTATCAGTACGAGCAGTACTTC. Its protein is CASSYQYEQYF.

The chain recombines TRBV7-2 with TRBJ1-1, with D hard to call. This CDR3 has 12 amino acids. Germline lookup yields CDR1 SGHTA and CDR2 FQGNSA. Trimming stripped 5 bases from V and 1 base from J, with 5 bases between. The CDR3 DNA sequence: TGTGCCAGCAGCCCATGGAACACTGAAGCTTTCTTT. It codes for CASSPWNTEAFF.

This clonotype was seen a handful of times. The chain combines TRBV28 with TRBJ1-1, with no clear D. This CDR3 is 13 amino acids long. V was cut by 4 bases and J by 6 bases, with 12 bases left in between. Germline V gene sequence: CDR1 MDHEN, CDR2 SYDVKM. This CDR3 reads CASSSRGNSEAFF. The CDR3 region has the DNA TGTGCCAGCAGTTCAAGAGGGAATTCTGAAGCTTTCTTT.

This chain uses TRBV6-6 with TRBJ2-2, with D unresolved. V was cut by 0 bases and J by 4 bases, with 6 bases left in between. CDR3 length: 14 amino acids. The germline gives CDR1 MNHNY, CDR2 SVGAGI (reference sequence). The CDR3 sequence: CASSYSSATGELFF. In DNA form, the CDR3 reads TGTGCCAGCAGTTACTCGAGTGCCACCGGGGAGCTGTTTTTT.

This rearrangement joins TRBV4-2 to TRBJ2-7, with D possibly matching TRBD2 (6 bases). Germline V gene data show CDR1 as LGHNA and CDR2 as YNFKEQ. V was cut by 0 bases and J by 2 bases, with 14 bases left in between. The CDR3 has 16 amino acids. The CDR3 DNA reads as TGTGCCAGCAGCCAAGATCGGGAACGACTAGCCTACGAGCAGTACTTC. This sequence encodes CASSQDRERLAYEQYF.

As concerns this clonotype: A much more abundant neighbour one base away suggests this may be a read error. J is TRBJ2-3 and V is TRBV12-3 or TRBV12-4; TRBD1 is a possible D gene (6 bases). The CDR3 has 14 amino acids. Trimming pared 7 bases from V and 5 bases from J, leaving 16 bases between. The CDR3 is CASNRRGIGDTQYF. CDR3 sequence (DNA): TGTGCCAGCAACCGCAGGGGTATCGGAGATACGCAGTATTTT.

This rearrangement joins TRBV20-1 to TRBJ2-3, with a possible D match to TRBD2 (6 bases). V lost 3 bases and J lost 3, with 19 bases in between. The CDR3 spans 16 residues. Germline V CDR1 and CDR2: DFQATT, SNEGSKA (reference sequence). CDR3 bases: TGCAGTGCTAGGGGCGGAACGCGCGGGATTACAGATACGCAGTATTTT. It encodes CSARGGTRGITDTQYF.

This clonotype was seen a few times. This sequence joins TRBV7-2 and TRBJ1-4; 7 bases agree with TRBD1. Germline V lookup: CDR1 SGHTA, CDR2 FQGNSA. CDR3 length: 14 amino acids. Losses at the gene ends were 3 bases for V and 3 bases for J; bases not matched to a gene: 1. The chain's CDR3 is CASSFGTANEKLFF. CDR3 coding DNA: TGTGCCAGCAGCTTCGGGACAGCTAATGAAAAACTGTTTTTT.

V is TRBV6-2 or TRBV6-3 and J is TRBJ2-6, with 8 bases fitting TRBD1. Germline V CDR1 and CDR2: MNHEY, SVGEGT. The junction had 5 bases not matched to a gene; V was cut back by 8 bases and J by 2 bases. There are 15 residues in the CDR3. DNA of the CDR3: TGTGCCAGCGCTACAGGGGGGACTGGGGCCAACGTCCTGACTTTC. This encodes CASATGGTGANVLTF.

The DNA for the CDR3 is TGCAGCGTTGAAGGGGGGGGACTAGCGTCGTTCGGGGAGACCCAGTACTTC. Translating gives CSVEGGGLASFGETQYF. The V and J genes are TRBV29-1 and TRBJ2-5; 10 nucleotides match TRBD2. This CDR3 has 17 residues. Germline V gene lookup returns CDR1 SQVTM and CDR2 ANQGSEA. V lost 1 base, J lost 5 bases, and 13 bases stayed unmatched.

The V and J genes are TRBV5-1 and TRBJ2-7, with TRBD2 matching 9 bases. Germline values: CDR1 SGHRS, CDR2 YFSETQ. CDR3 length equals 17 residues. The V gene end was trimmed by 0 bases and the J gene end by 0 bases; junction bases not matched to a gene: 7. The CDR3 DNA follows: TGCGCCAGCAGCTTGGGTCTAGCGGGAACTAGCTCCTACGAGCAGTACTTC. Translated: CASSLGLAGTSSYEQYF.